The present entry profiles one T cell receptor (beta chain) with its context. Extracted RNA was reverse transcribed into cDNA, the sequencing template. Sequencing used immunoSEQ multiplex PCR; TCRdb keeps in-frame clones, though not all of them. The sample gives about 12,000 clones, approximately 60% of which show up once; 10% to 15% is in the top ten. Germline assignment: CDR1 KGHSH and CDR2 LQKENI. The length of the CDR3 is 12 residues. The germline V and J ends were trimmed by 6 bases and 2 bases, with 6 bases remaining between them. Lesional scalp punch biopsies and peripheral blood came from alopecia areata patients. This entry is derived from a study of CD8+ T cells in alopecia areata. Overall study context: Each day, treated patients took oral tofacitinib twice, at 5 to 10 mg per dose.

The sequence derives from a human donor with alopecia areata. The V and J genes are TRBV18 and TRBJ2-3, with D hard to call. What was sequenced was skin. DNA for the CDR3: TGTGCCAGCTCTTCCCCCACAGATACGCAGTATTTT. Translation: CASSSPTDTQYF. Using reference TRBV18 and TRBJ2-3 for the parts outside the CDR3, the full variable domain is NAGVMQNPRHLVRRRGQEARLRCSPMKGHSHVYWYRQLPEEGLKFMVYLQKENIIDESGMPKERFSAEFPKEGPSILRIQQVVRGDSAAYFCASSSPTDTQYFGPGTRLTVL.